This T cell receptor (beta chain) is from a study of regulatory T cells in long-lasting Graves disease. The time point: newly diagnosed GD, antithyroid drugs for less than 3 months. With RNA extracted from PBMCs as input, the TCR library was made. Assembly of TCR beta libraries relied on iRepertoire HTBI primers together with Arm-PCR of CDR3 regions. Using its own MiXCR run on the multiplex PCR reads, TCRdb lists one record per CDR3 protein. The repertoire includes hundreds of thousands of distinct CDR3 sequences, about 15% of them detected once, and approximately 20% sits in the top ten. Trimming stripped 0 bases from V and 6 bases from J, with 9 bases between. The CDR3 is made up of 13 amino acids. The V gene's germline CDR1 is LNHNV and CDR2 YYDKDF (reference sequence). Study observations and caveats: Persistent disease exhibited a predilection for TRBV28, TRBJ1-2 and TRBJ2-5. The study found persistent patients shared more public clonotypes (more than 2,500) than new patients (over 900).

Worth noting for this clonotype: Its antigen remains unidentified.

These data were also reused for a study on T cells in Graves' hyperthyroidism and ophthalmopathy. That source reports: Diagnoses used clinical symptoms, serum thyroxine and TRAb, thyroid ultrasound and orbital computed tomography. The study used the HTBI primer set for a first-round RT-PCR of the TCR CDR3.

Here the sequenced sample was peripheral blood mononuclear cells (PBMCs), taken at new diagnosis, from a patient treated with antithyroid drugs. This receptor was identified in a woman aged 30 to 39 with Graves disease. V usage is TRBV15 and J usage is TRBJ2-7, with D perhaps TRBD1 or TRBD2 (5 bases each). The CDR3 DNA sequence: TGTGCCACCAGCAGAGACGGGGCTGGCGAGCAGTACTTC. Translated: CATSRDGAGEQYF.